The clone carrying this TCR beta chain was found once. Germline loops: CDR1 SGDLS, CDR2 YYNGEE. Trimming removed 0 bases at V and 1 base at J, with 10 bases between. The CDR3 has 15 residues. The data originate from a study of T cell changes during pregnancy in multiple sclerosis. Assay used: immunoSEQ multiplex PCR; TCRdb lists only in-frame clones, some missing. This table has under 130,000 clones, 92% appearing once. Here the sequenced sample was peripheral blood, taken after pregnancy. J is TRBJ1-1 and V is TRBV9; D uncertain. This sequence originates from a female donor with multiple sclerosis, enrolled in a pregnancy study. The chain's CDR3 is CASSVGASANTEAFF. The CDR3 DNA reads TGTGCCAGCAGCGTAGGGGCCTCTGCGAACACTGAAGCTTTCTTT. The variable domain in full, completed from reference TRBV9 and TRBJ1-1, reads DSGVTQTPKHLITATGQRVTLRCSPRSGDLSVYWYQQSLDQGLQFLIQYYNGEERAKGNILERFSAQQFPDLHSELNLSSLELGDSALYFCASSVGASANTEAFFGQGTRLTVV.